The T cell receptor beta chain described here comes from a study of blood T cell repertoires in COVID-19. For the study at large: PBMCs, B-cell-depleted T cells, or T cells provided the cDNA or gDNA that made up the material.

V gave up 2 bases and J gave up 8 bases, with 18 bases separating them. Germline loops: CDR1 SNHLY, CDR2 FYNNEI. The CDR3 is made up of 15 amino acids. Sequencing used immunoSEQ multiplex PCR; TCRdb keeps in-frame clones, though not all of them. Among 60,000 to 75,000 clones listed, around 87% were seen once. The TCR originated in a man aged 50 to 59 with active COVID-19. V usage is TRBV2 and J usage is TRBJ1-2, with D unclear. Sequenced sample: peripheral blood. The CDR3 sequence: CASSEIPRATGGYTF. CDR3 sequence (DNA): TGTGCCAGCAGTGAAATTCCCCGCGCTACGGGGGGCTACACCTTC.